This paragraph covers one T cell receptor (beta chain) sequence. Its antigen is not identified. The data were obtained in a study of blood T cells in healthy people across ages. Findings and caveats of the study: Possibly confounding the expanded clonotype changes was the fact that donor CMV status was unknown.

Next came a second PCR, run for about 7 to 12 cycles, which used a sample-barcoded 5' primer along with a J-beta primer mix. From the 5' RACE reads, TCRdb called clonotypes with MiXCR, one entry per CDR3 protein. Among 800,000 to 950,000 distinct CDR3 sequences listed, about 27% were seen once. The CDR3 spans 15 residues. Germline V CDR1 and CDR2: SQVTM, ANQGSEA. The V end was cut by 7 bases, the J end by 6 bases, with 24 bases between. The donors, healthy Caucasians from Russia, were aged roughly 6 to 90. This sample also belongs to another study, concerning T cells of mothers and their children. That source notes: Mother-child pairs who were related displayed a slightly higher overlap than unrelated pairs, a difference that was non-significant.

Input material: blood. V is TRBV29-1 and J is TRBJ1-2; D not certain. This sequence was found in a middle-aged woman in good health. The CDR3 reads CSASEGWGGTNGYTF. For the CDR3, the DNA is TGCAGCGCCTCTGAGGGATGGGGAGGAACAAATGGCTACACCTTC.